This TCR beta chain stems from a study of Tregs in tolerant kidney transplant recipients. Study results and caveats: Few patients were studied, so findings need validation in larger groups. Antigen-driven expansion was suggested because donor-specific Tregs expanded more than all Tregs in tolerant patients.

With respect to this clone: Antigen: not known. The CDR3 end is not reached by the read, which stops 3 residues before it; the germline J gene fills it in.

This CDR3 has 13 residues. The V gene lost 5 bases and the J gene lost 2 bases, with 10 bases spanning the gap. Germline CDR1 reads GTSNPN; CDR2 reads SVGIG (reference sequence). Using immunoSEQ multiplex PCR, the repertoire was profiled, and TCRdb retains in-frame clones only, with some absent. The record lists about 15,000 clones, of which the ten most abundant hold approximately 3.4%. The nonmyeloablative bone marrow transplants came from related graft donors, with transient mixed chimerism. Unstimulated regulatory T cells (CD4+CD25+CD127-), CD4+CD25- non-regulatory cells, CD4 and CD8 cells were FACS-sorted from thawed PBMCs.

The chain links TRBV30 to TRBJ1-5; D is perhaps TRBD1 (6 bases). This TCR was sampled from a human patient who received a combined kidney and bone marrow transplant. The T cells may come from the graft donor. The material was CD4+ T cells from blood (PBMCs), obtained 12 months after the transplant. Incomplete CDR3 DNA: TGTGCCTGGCAACAGGGCGGCAATCAGCCC. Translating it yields CAWQQGGNQP. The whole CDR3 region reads CAWQQGGNQPQHF.